This T cell receptor (beta chain) was obtained from a study of early T cells in non-severe SARS-CoV-2 infection (dated by TCRdb to 2020 to 2022). About the full investigation: Because TCR sequencing relied on bulk RNA taken from unsorted whole blood, pairing of alpha and beta chains was not possible. Summary of the overall study and its limitations: VDJdb matching was skewed toward anti-spike CD8 responses, so virus-specific expansions were likely underestimated and private and CD4 specificities were missed.

This clonotype showed up many times. No cognate antigen has been identified for it. One base away there is no much larger clone; base qualities are not given. The library relied on 5' RACE. The instrument given in TCRdb is NextSeq 500. In the TCR library protocol, unique molecular identifiers were attached to individual cDNA molecules to correct for PCR bias and sequencing error. TCR alpha and beta chains were both sequenced, and the abundances of alpha and beta sequences in each sample were closely correlated with each other. In the authors' own workflow: Decombinator V4 was used to annotate TCR sequences for V gene, J gene and CDR3. TCRs were defined as expanded if a significant change between any two time points was detected under a Poisson model with p below 0.0001. TCR abundances were normalised to the total number of TCRs sequenced per sample and expressed as counts per million. A search of VDJdb, accessed on 1 November 2021, was run for TCRs annotated to CMV, EBV and SARS-CoV-2, with TCRs annotated for multiple antigens excluded. TCRdb cleaned the public reads at Q25 with fastp, built clones with MiXCR and kept in-frame beta chains. Every entry covers one CDR3 protein and lists the most common genes and DNA from its rows. TCRdb's processing, not the study's, gives the V and J calls here. This sample holds approximately 28,000 distinct CDR3 sequences; around 5.8% were observed only once. The ten largest account for 30% to 35% of the sample.

A case-control design nested within a healthcare worker cohort in London, UK, was used, with weekly nasopharyngeal swab PCR tests and blood sampling performed. Healthcare workers were enrolled in the week of the UK lockdown, from 23 to 31 March 2020, and were followed every week for up to 16 weeks. This TCR was sampled from an adult who was a healthcare worker with PCR-confirmed SARS-CoV-2 infection or an uninfected control (not recorded which). The input for sequencing was whole blood, taken at baseline.

The CDR3 corresponds to CSARVAGGRYDTQYF. The DNA sequence reads TGCAGTGCTAGAGTGGCGGGGGGGCGTTATGATACGCAGTATTTT. The V and J segments used are TRBV20-1 and TRBJ2-3; 9 bases in the junction line up with TRBD2. Ends trimmed: V by 1 base, J by 6 bases; bases unmatched to a gene: 8. The CDR3 runs 15 amino acids, cysteine and phenylalanine included. The CDR3 DNA has 45 bases and is translated from base 1. The germline V gene encodes CDR1 DFQATT and CDR2 SNEGSKA (reference sequence).